The 2 T cell receptor beta chains given below trace back to one sample, sequenced in a study of blood T cells in healthy people across ages. Then a second PCR, running roughly 7 to 11 cycles, was carried out with a sample-barcoded 5' primer and a J-beta primer mix. TCRdb independently ran MiXCR on the 5' RACE reads; one entry per CDR3 protein. Altogether about 1.4 million distinct CDR3 sequences are present, approximately 60% being singletons, with the ten largest covering under 8.5%. The sequenced material came from blood. The receptor set was obtained from a man younger than 35 in good health.

The chain combines TRBV6-6 with TRBJ1-4; no definite D call. Germline CDR1 MNHNY, CDR2 SVGAGI (reference sequence). The CDR3 consists of 14 residues. V lost 2 bases, J lost 6 bases, and 10 bases lay in between. The CDR3 bases are TGTGCCAGCAGTTACCATGCTCCGGATGAAAAACTGTTTTTT. This encodes CASSYHAPDEKLFF.

This chain connects TRBV18 to TRBJ2-4; TRBD1 is a possible D gene (5 bases). V was cut by 3 bases and J by 13 bases, with 28 bases left in between. Germline lookup yields CDR1 KGHSH and CDR2 LQKENI. The CDR3 is 17 residues long. CDR3 coding DNA: TGTGCCAGCTCACCGCTTATGTGGCGGACAAGCACAGATACGCAGTACTTC. Protein product: CASSPLMWRTSTDTQYF.